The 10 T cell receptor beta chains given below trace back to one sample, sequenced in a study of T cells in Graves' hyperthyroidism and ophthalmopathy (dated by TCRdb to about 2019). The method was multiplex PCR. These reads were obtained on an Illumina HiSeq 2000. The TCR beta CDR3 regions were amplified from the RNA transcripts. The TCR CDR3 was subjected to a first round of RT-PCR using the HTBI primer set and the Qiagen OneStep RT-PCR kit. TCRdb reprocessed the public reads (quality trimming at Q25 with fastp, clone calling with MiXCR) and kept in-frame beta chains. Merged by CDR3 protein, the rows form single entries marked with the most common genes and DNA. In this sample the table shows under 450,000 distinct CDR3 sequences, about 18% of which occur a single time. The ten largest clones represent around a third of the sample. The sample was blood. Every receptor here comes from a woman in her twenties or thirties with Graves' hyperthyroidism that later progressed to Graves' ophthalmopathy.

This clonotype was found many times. CDR3 in amino acids: CASREGGTSSTDTQYF. CDR3 nucleotide sequence: TGTGCCAGCAGAGAGGGGGGGACCTCTAGCACAGATACGCAGTATTTT. J is TRBJ2-3 and V is TRBV28, with D possibly being TRBD2 (7 bases). The germline V gene has CDR1 MDHEN and CDR2 SYDVKM. The CDR3 has 16 residues. V was shortened by 6 bases and J by 0 bases, with 16 bases between the two germline ends.

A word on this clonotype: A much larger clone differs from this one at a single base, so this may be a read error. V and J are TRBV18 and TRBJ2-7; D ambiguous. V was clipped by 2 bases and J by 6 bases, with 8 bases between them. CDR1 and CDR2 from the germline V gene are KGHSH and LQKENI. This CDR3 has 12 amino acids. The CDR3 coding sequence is TGTGCCAGCTCACCAAGGTTGAGCGAGCAGTACTTC. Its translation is CASSPRLSEQYF.

Written as DNA, the CDR3 is TGTGCCAGCAGCCTAGGGACTAGCGGGAGGAGGGAGACCCAGTACTTC. It codes for CASSLGTSGRRETQYF. The rearrangement links TRBV27 to TRBJ2-5; 15 nucleotides agree with TRBD2. The CDR3 is 16 amino acids. The trim removed 6 bases at V and 5 bases at J, leaving 7 bases unmatched. Germline loops: CDR1 MNHEY, CDR2 SMNVEV (reference sequence).

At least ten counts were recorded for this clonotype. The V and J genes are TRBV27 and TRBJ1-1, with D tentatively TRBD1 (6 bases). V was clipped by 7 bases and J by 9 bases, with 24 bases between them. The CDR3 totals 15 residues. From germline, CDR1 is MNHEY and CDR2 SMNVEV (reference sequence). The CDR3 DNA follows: TGTGCCAGCACGTTCATCCGGGACATCAAATTTAAAGCTTTCTTT. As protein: CASTFIRDIKFKAFF.

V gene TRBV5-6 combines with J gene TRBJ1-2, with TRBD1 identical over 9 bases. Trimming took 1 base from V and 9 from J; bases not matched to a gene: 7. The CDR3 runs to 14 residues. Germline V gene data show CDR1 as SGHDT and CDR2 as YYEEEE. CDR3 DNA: TGTGCCAGCAGCTTGTCGGGACAGGGATTGAGCTACACCTTC. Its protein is CASSLSGQGLSYTF.

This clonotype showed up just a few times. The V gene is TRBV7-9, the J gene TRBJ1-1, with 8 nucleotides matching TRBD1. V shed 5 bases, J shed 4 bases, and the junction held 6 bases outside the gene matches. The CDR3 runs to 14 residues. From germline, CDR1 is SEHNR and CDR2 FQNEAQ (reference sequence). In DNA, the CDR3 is TGTGCCAGCAGCCCTCAGGGGGCGCGCACTGAAGCTTTCTTT. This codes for CASSPQGARTEAFF.

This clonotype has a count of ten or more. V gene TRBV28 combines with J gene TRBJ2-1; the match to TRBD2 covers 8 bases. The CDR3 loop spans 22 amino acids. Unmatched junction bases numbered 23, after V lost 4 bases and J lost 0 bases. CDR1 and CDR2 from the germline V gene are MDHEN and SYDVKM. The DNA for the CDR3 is TGTGCCAGCAGTTCGGGGGGGGCGTGGGTCGTATTGAACGGTAACTCCTACAATGAGCAGTTCTTC. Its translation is CASSSGGAWVVLNGNSYNEQFF.

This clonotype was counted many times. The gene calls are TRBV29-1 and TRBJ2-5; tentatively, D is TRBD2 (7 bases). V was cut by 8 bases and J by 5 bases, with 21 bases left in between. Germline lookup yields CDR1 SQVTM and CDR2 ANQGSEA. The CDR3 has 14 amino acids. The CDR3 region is CSIKGGSRFETQYF. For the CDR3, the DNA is TGCAGCATAAAGGGGGGGAGTCGGTTTGAGACCCAGTACTTC.

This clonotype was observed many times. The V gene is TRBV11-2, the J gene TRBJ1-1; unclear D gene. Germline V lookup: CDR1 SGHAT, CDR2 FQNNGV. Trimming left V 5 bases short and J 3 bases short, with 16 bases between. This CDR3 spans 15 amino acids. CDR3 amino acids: CASSTRTNSYTEAFF. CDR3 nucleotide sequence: TGTGCCAGCAGCACGCGGACGAACTCTTACACTGAAGCTTTCTTT.

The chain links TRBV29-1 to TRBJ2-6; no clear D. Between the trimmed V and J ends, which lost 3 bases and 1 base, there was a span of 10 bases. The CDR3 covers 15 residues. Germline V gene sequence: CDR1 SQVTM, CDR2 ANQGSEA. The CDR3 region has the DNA TGCAGCGTTGAGTTGCCGCGGTCTGGGGCCAACGTCCTGACTTTC. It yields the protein CSVELPRSGANVLTF.